Following are 14 T cell receptor beta chains from one sample sequenced in a study of CD8+ T cells in alopecia areata. Isolated RNA was reverse transcribed into cDNA used as the sequencing template. The method was immunoSEQ multiplex PCR; TCRdb's version includes in-frame clones alone and lacks a portion of them. The table shows about 200,000 clones, with 56% occurring only once. The specimen was CD8+ T cells sorted from blood. All receptors come from a human donor in good health.

The chain's CDR3 is CASSLLPAEQYF. The CDR3 coding sequence is TGTGCCAGCAGCTTATTGCCGGCCGAGCAGTACTTC. The V gene is TRBV7-9, the J gene TRBJ2-7, with no clear D. The CDR3 covers 12 residues. The germline CDR1 and CDR2 sequences are SEHNR and FQNEAQ (reference sequence). Trimming cost V 2 bases and J 6 bases, with 8 bases left between them.

The rearrangement joins TRBV11-2 to TRBJ2-7, with D perhaps assigned TRBD1 or TRBD2 (6 bases each). The CDR3 has 14 amino acids. Trimming stripped 4 bases from V and 3 bases from J, with 13 bases between. Looked up from germline, CDR1 is SGHAT and CDR2 is FQNNGV. The CDR3 protein is CASSSPGALYEQYF. In DNA, the CDR3 is TGTGCCAGCAGCTCCCCGGGGGCTCTCTACGAGCAGTACTTC.

J is TRBJ1-1 and V is TRBV13, with D uncertain. Trimming removed 5 bases at V and 6 bases at J, with 10 bases between. This CDR3 is 12 amino acids long. In germline, CDR1 is PRHDT, CDR2 FYEKMQ (reference sequence). The CDR3 DNA reads TGTGCCAGCAGCCCCAGGCGGGCTGAAGCTTTCTTT. The encoded protein is CASSPRRAEAFF.

The chain has TRBV4-1 and TRBJ2-2, with D possibly TRBD1 on 5 matching bases. The ends were cut back, 0 bases at V and 4 bases at J, with 12 bases in the middle. Germline loops: CDR1 MGHRA, CDR2 YSYEKL. The CDR3 runs 16 residues. The CDR3 region is CASSQDGARVTGELFF. The CDR3, as DNA: TGCGCCAGCAGCCAAGATGGTGCCAGGGTCACCGGGGAGCTGTTTTTT.

This chain connects TRBV30 to TRBJ2-1; D possibly corresponds to TRBD1 (6 bases). This CDR3 has 15 amino acids. Germline loops: CDR1 GTSNPN, CDR2 SVGIG (reference sequence). Trimming pared 0 bases from V and 6 bases from J, leaving 15 bases between. Here the CDR3 DNA reads TGTGCCTGGAGTGTTACAGGACAGAGCATCAATGAGCAGTTCTTC. Its protein product is CAWSVTGQSINEQFF.

The chain recombines TRBV4-1 with TRBJ2-7; D is undetermined. The CDR3 consists of 15 residues. Trimming cost V 1 base and J 2 bases, with 12 bases left between them. The V gene's germline CDR1 is MGHRA and CDR2 YSYEKL. Here the CDR3 reads CASSQGSTPTYEQYF. The CDR3 coding sequence is TGCGCCAGCAGCCAAGGAAGTACCCCGACCTACGAGCAGTACTTC.

This clone has just one count. Here the CDR3 DNA reads TGTGCCAGCAGCGTCCAAAGTCAAGAGACCCAGTACTTC. It encodes CASSVQSQETQYF. V usage is TRBV9 and J usage is TRBJ2-5; D remains unclear. CDR3 size: 13 residues. From germline, CDR1 is SGDLS and CDR2 YYNGEE. Trimming pared 2 bases from V and 2 bases from J, leaving 7 bases between.

This clone has a handful of counts. This rearrangement joins TRBV9 to TRBJ2-1; the D is unclear. CDR1 is SGDLS, CDR2 YYNGEE, per germline. V was clipped by 4 bases and J by 8 bases, with 7 bases between them. The CDR3 is made up of 11 amino acids. CDR3 amino acids: CASSPHYEQFF. The CDR3 DNA reads TGTGCCAGCAGCCCCCACTATGAGCAGTTCTTC.

The chain couples TRBV14 to TRBJ2-7; D is unresolved. Trimming took off 4 bases at V and 2 bases at J, with 6 bases between the two ends. Germline V gene data show CDR1 as SGHDN and CDR2 as FVKESK. This CDR3 is 12 amino acids long. CDR3 nucleotides: TGTGCCAGCAGCCCCCGGACCTACGAGCAGTACTTC. This gives the protein CASSPRTYEQYF.

The chain employs TRBV29-1 and TRBJ1-2; D gene unclear. Germline V lookup: CDR1 SQVTM, CDR2 ANQGSEA. This CDR3 has 13 residues. The V end was cut by 0 bases, the J end by 2 bases, with 7 bases between. CDR3 residues: CSVEEPGNYGYTF. The DNA of the CDR3 is TGCAGCGTTGAAGAGCCGGGAAACTATGGCTACACCTTC.

The V and J genes are TRBV4-1 and TRBJ1-1; no definite D call. This CDR3 comprises 12 residues. V was shortened by 0 bases and J by 8 bases, with 7 bases between the two germline ends. Per the germline V gene, CDR1 is MGHRA and CDR2 is YSYEKL. CDR3 sequence reads: CASSQDSMEAFF. The CDR3 DNA is TGCGCCAGCAGCCAAGACAGTATGGAAGCTTTCTTT.

CDR3 residues: CASSFGLAGGLTEQFF. The CDR3 DNA follows: TGTGCCAGCAGCTTCGGACTAGCGGGGGGGCTGACTGAGCAGTTCTTC. The V and J genes are TRBV7-2 and TRBJ2-1; the match to TRBD2 covers 15 bases. Per the germline V gene, CDR1 is SGHTA and CDR2 is FQGNSA. The CDR3 is made up of 16 amino acids. V was clipped by 3 bases and J by 9 bases; unmatched bases: 6.

V usage is TRBV4-1 and J usage is TRBJ2-7, with a weak D call TRBD1 (7 bases). The length of the CDR3 is 17 residues. Deletions cut 4 bases from V and 2 bases from J, with 21 bases between. CDR1 and CDR2 (germline): MGHRA, YSYEKL. The CDR3 here is CASSPEGSGGQPYEQYF. The CDR3 nucleotides read TGCGCCAGCAGCCCTGAGGGGTCCGGGGGACAGCCCTACGAGCAGTACTTC.

The CDR3 loop reads CASSPLVGLLQETQYF. In nucleotides, the CDR3 is TGTGCCAGCTCACCTTTGGTGGGTCTGCTCCAAGAGACCCAGTACTTC. The chain recombines TRBV18 with TRBJ2-5; D call uncertain. V lost 3 bases to trimming and J lost 1 base, with 15 bases between them. Germline V gene sequence: CDR1 KGHSH, CDR2 LQKENI. The length of the CDR3 is 16 residues.